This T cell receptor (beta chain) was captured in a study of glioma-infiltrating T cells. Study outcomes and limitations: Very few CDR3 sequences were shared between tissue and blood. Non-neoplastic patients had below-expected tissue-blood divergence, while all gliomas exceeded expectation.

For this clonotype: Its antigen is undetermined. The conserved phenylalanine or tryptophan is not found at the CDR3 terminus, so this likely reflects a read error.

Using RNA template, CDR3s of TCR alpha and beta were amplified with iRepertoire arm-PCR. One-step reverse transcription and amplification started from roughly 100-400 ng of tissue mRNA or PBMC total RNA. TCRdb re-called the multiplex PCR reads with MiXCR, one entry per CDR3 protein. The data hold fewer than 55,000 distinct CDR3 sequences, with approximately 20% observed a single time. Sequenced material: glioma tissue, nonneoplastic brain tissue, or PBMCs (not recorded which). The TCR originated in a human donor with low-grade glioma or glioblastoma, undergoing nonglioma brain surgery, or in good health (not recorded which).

CDR3 residues: CASSLEQQGKRPQHI. The CDR3 DNA reads TGTGCCAGCAGTTTAGAGCAACAGGGCAAGAGGCCCCAGCATATT. V usage is TRBV28 and J usage is TRBJ1-5; D may be TRBD1 (6 bases). Trimming stripped 2 bases from V and 9 bases from J, with 17 bases between. The CDR3 covers 15 residues. Germline CDR1 reads MDHEN; CDR2 reads SYDVKM.